These 17 T cell receptor beta chains were all obtained from the same sample, sequenced in a study of T-cell memory formation after mild COVID-19. TCRdb itself ran the 5' RACE reads through MiXCR, one entry per CDR3 protein. The profile covers fewer than 95,000 distinct CDR3 sequences, with about 15% appearing a single time and under 45% taken by the ten largest. Sequencing was performed on PBMCs or a T cell subset sorted from them (not recorded which). Receptors were obtained from a man younger than 35 who had mild COVID-19 (a few samples of this study predate the infection). Cell type and time point are not known.

The genes are TRBV5-1 and TRBJ2-5, with D uncertain. Per the germline V gene, CDR1 is SGHRS and CDR2 is YFSETQ. The CDR3 runs to 14 residues. The V end was cut by 0 bases, the J end by 2 bases, with 8 bases between. The CDR3 sequence: CASSLDGVQETQYF. The DNA of the CDR3 is TGCGCCAGCAGCTTGGACGGTGTACAAGAGACCCAGTACTTC.

This clonotype appeared a few times. This chain joins TRBV6-2 or TRBV6-3 and TRBJ1-5; no definite D call. CDR3 length equals 14 residues. Trimming left V 2 bases short and J 7 bases short, with 12 bases between. CDR1 and CDR2 (germline): MNHEY, SVGEGT. Here the CDR3 reads CASSYGMREQPQHF. As DNA, the CDR3 is TGTGCCAGCAGTTACGGGATGAGGGAGCAGCCCCAGCATTTT.

This clonotype came up a few times. The chain couples TRBV10-3 to TRBJ2-1; 8 bases are shared with TRBD2. From germline, CDR1 is ENHRY and CDR2 SYGVKD. This CDR3 is built from 16 residues. J lost 8 bases, V lost 0 bases, and 9 bases had no gene match. The CDR3 region is CAISESGAGGLYEQFF. The CDR3 DNA reads as TGTGCCATCAGTGAGTCGGGGGCGGGGGGCCTCTATGAGCAGTTCTTC.

This chain joins TRBV9 and TRBJ2-1; D is unresolved. Germline lookup yields CDR1 SGDLS and CDR2 YYNGEE. The CDR3 has 13 residues. Trimming pared 0 bases from V and 8 bases from J, leaving 9 bases between. The CDR3 sequence is CASSVALTHEQFF. CDR3 in DNA: TGTGCCAGCAGCGTAGCCCTGACACATGAGCAGTTCTTC. The whole variable domain, remainder taken from reference TRBV9 and TRBJ2-1, is DSGVTQTPKHLITATGQRVTLRCSPRSGDLSVYWYQQSLDQGLQFLIQYYNGEERAKGNILERFSAQQFPDLHSELNLSSLELGDSALYFCASSVALTHEQFFGPGTRLTVL.

The chain uses TRBV20-1 and TRBJ2-7; no reliable D call. Deletions cut 0 bases from V and 2 bases from J, with 11 bases between. From germline, CDR1 is DFQATT and CDR2 SNEGSKA (reference sequence). The CDR3 runs to 14 residues. CDR3 protein: CSARDRFLPYEQYF. Written as DNA, the CDR3 is TGCAGTGCTAGAGACCGGTTCCTGCCCTACGAGCAGTACTTC.

This clonotype was counted between two and nine times. The V gene is TRBV7-9, the J gene TRBJ2-2, with D possibly TRBD1 on 6 matching bases. This CDR3 spans 14 amino acids. Germline CDR1 is SEHNR and CDR2 is FQNEAQ (reference sequence). V gave up 5 bases and J gave up 6 bases, with 13 bases separating them. DNA of the CDR3: TGTGCCAGCAGCCTGGACAGCGCCGCCGGGGAGCTGTTTTTT. Its protein is CASSLDSAAGELFF.

CDR3 residues: CASSTRTSGPYNEQFF. The CDR3 nucleotides read TGTGCCAGCAGTACGCGGACTAGCGGGCCTTACAATGAGCAGTTCTTC. This sequence joins TRBV27 and TRBJ2-1; 11 nucleotides match TRBD2. This CDR3 has 16 amino acids. Unmatched junction bases numbered 7, after V lost 5 bases and J lost 4 bases. CDR1 is MNHEY and CDR2 is SMNVEV in the germline V gene (reference sequence).

The chain is built from TRBV7-6 and TRBJ1-4; no reliable D call. This CDR3 has 16 amino acids. The V end was cut by 3 bases, the J end by 5 bases, with 16 bases between. Germline CDR1 is SGHVS and CDR2 is FNYEAQ. The DNA for the CDR3 is TGTGCCAGCAGCTTGACGGCGGCAGGAGACAATGAAAAACTGTTTTTT. Protein sequence: CASSLTAAGDNEKLFF.

DNA of the CDR3: TGTGCCAGCAGCTTAGGGCAAAACACAGATACGCAGTATTTT. This codes for CASSLGQNTDTQYF. The rearrangement links TRBV7-2 to TRBJ2-3; unclear D gene. The CDR3 totals 14 residues. Germline V CDR1 and CDR2: SGHTA, FQGNSA. Trimming shortened V by 1 base and J by 2 bases, and 7 bases separated the two germline ends. Combining the CDR3 with reference TRBV7-2 and TRBJ2-3 gives the whole variable domain GAGVSQSPSNKVTEKGKDVELRCDPISGHTALYWYRQSLGQGLEFLIYFQGNSAPDKSGLPSDRFSAERTGGSVSTLTIQRTQQEDSAVYLCASSLGQNTDTQYFGPGTRLTVL.

This clonotype has only a few counts. The chain uses TRBV2 and TRBJ2-1; TRBD1 matches 8 bases. Germline lookup yields CDR1 SNHLY and CDR2 FYNNEI. This CDR3 is 16 amino acids long. The junction had 11 bases not matched to a gene; V was cut back by 6 bases and J by 4 bases. CDR3 sequence: CASSATLGTGYNEQFF. CDR3 DNA: TGTGCCAGCAGCGCCACCTTAGGGACAGGTTACAATGAGCAGTTCTTC.

The gene calls are TRBV2 and TRBJ1-6; no clear D gene. Trimming took 5 bases from V and 4 from J, leaving 12 bases between them. The CDR3 sequence is 15 residues long. From germline, CDR1 is SNHLY and CDR2 FYNNEI. The CDR3 DNA is TGTGCCAGCAGTACCACAGTGGGGTATAATTCACCCCTCCACTTT. Translating gives CASSTTVGYNSPLHF.

The gene calls are TRBV19 and TRBJ1-3; D gene uncertain. Trimming stripped 3 bases from V and 4 bases from J, with 13 bases between. Germline V gene sequence: CDR1 LNHDA, CDR2 SQIVND (reference sequence). This CDR3 contains 15 residues. DNA for the CDR3: TGTGCCAGTAGTATCAGCGAGTACCGAGGAAACACCATATATTTT. Translation gives CASSISEYRGNTIYF.

In regard to this clonotype: A junction end diverges from the germline sequence, so it may reflect a read error. This chain connects TRBV27 to TRBJ2-3; D possibly corresponds to TRBD1 (6 bases). The CDR3 is 14 amino acids. Germline lookup yields CDR1 MNHEY and CDR2 SMNVEV (reference sequence). CDR3 sequence reads: CASSSRDTTDPQYF. The CDR3 DNA reads as TGTGCCAGCAGTTCACGGGACACCACAGATCCGCAGTATTTT.

This chain links TRBV29-1 with TRBJ1-3; D might be TRBD1 (6 bases). Germline V CDR1 and CDR2: SQVTM, ANQGSEA. Trimming took off 4 bases at V and 4 bases at J, with 17 bases between the two ends. The CDR3 spans 15 residues. Written as DNA, the CDR3 is TGCAGCGTTGCAGGGGTCGTCGGGTTGGGAAACACCATATATTTT. This sequence encodes CSVAGVVGLGNTIYF.

This clonotype has just a few counts. The chain recombines TRBV7-9 with TRBJ2-2; the D call may be TRBD1 or TRBD2 (6 bases each). Germline V gene lookup returns CDR1 SEHNR and CDR2 FQNEAQ (reference sequence). Trimming took 5 bases from V and 1 from J, leaving 14 bases between them. The CDR3 has 16 amino acids. The CDR3 bases are TGTGCCAGCAGCCCTCCCGGGGGCAAGAACACCGGGGAGCTGTTTTTT. This encodes CASSPPGGKNTGELFF.

This chain links TRBV5-1 with TRBJ2-1; no definite D call. V gave up 0 bases and J gave up 0 bases, with 7 bases separating them. The CDR3 is 15 amino acids. The V gene's germline CDR1 is SGHRS and CDR2 YFSETQ. CDR3 nucleotides: TGCGCCAGCAGCTTGGAGCAACCCTCCTACAATGAGCAGTTCTTC. Protein product: CASSLEQPSYNEQFF. Using reference TRBV5-1 and TRBJ2-1 for the parts outside the CDR3, the full variable domain is KAGVTQTPRYLIKTRGQQVTLSCSPISGHRSVSWYQQTPGQGLQFLFEYFSETQRNKGNFPGRFSGRQFSNSRSEMNVSTLELGDSALYLCASSLEQPSYNEQFFGPGTRLTVL.

There are a few counts of this clonotype. V usage is TRBV6-5 and J usage is TRBJ2-3; D may be TRBD1 or TRBD2 (6 bases each). Trimming left V 6 bases short and J 6 bases short, with 19 bases between. Germline V gene data show CDR1 as MNHEY and CDR2 as SVGAGI. There are 15 residues in the CDR3. The CDR3 loop is CASSPPTGGRDTQYF. CDR3 sequence (DNA): TGTGCCAGCAGCCCCCCGACCGGGGGCCGTGATACGCAGTATTTT.